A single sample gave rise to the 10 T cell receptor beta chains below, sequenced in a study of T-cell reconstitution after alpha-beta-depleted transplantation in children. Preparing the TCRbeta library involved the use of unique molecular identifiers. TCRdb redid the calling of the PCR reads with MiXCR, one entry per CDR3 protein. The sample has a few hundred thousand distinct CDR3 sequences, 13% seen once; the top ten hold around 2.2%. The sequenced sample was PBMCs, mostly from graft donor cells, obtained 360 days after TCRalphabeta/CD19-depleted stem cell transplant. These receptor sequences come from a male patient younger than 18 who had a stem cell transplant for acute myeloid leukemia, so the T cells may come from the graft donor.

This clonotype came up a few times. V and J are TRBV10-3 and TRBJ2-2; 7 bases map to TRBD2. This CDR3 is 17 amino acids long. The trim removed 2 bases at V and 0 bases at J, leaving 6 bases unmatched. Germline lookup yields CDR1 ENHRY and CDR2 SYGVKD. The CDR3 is CAISEPSGTPNTGELFF. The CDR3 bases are TGTGCCATCAGTGAGCCTAGCGGAACACCGAACACCGGGGAGCTGTTTTTT.

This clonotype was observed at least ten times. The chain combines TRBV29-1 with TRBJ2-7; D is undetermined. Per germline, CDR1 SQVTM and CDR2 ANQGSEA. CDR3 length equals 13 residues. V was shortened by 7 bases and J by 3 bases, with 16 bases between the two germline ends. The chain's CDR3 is CSAGPPDLYEQYF. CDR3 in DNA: TGCAGCGCTGGACCGCCGGACCTCTACGAGCAGTACTTC.

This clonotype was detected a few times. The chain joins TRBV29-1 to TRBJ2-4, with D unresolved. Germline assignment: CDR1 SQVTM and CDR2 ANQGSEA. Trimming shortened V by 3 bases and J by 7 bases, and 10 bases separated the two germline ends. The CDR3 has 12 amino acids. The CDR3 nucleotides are TGCAGCGTTGATTGGGGAAGGAACATTCAGTACTTC. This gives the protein CSVDWGRNIQYF. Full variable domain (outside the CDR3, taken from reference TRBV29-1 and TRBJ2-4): SAVISQKPSRDICQRGTSLTIQCQVDSQVTMMFWYRQQPGQSLTLIATANQGSEATYESGFVIDKFPISRPNLTFSTLTVSNMSPEDSSIYLCSVDWGRNIQYFGAGTRLSVL.

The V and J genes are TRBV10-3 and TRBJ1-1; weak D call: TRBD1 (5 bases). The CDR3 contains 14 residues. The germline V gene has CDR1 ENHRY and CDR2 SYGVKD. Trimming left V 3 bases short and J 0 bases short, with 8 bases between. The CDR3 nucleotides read TGTGCCATCAGTGAACGACAGATGAACACTGAAGCTTTCTTT. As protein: CAISERQMNTEAFF.

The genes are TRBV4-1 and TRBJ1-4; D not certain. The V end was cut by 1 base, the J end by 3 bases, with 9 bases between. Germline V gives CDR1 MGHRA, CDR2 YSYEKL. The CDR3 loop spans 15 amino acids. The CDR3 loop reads CASSQGSRPNEKLFF. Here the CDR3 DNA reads TGCGCCAGCAGCCAAGGATCCAGGCCTAATGAAAAACTGTTTTTT.

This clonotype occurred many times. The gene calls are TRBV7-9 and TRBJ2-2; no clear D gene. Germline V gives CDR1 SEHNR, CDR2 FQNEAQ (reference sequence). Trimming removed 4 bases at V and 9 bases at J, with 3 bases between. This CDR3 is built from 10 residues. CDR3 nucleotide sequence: TGTGCCAGCAGCTGGAGGGAGCTGTTTTTT. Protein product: CASSWRELFF. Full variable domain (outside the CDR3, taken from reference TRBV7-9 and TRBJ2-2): DTGVSQNPRHKITKRGQNVTFRCDPISEHNRLYWYRQTLGQGPEFLTYFQNEAQLEKSRLLSDRFSAERPKGSFSTLEIQRTEQGDSAMYLCASSWRELFFGEGSRLTVL.

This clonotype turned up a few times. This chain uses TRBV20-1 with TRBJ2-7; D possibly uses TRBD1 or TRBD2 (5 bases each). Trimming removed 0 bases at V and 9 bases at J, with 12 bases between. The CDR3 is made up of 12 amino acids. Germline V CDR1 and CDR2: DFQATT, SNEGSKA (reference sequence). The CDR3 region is CSARETVRGQYF. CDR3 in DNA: TGCAGTGCTAGAGAAACTGTGAGGGGGCAGTACTTC.

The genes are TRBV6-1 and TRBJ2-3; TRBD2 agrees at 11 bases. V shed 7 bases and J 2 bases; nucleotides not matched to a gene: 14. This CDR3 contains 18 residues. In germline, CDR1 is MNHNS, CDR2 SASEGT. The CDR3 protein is CASTRIGTSGISTDTQYF. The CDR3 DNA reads TGTGCCAGCACAAGGATTGGGACTAGCGGAATCTCCACAGATACGCAGTATTTT.

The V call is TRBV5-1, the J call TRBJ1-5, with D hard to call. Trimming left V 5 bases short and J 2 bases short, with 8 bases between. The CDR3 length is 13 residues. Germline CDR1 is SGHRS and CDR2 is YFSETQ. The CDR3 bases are TGCGCCAGCAGTCAGACGGGCAATCAGCCCCAGCATTTT. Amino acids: CASSQTGNQPQHF.

This CDR3 is CASSHYAGYEQYF. CDR3 nucleotide sequence: TGTGCCAGCAGCCACTATGCGGGATACGAGCAGTACTTC. The chain joins TRBV14 to TRBJ2-7; a weak D match, TRBD2 (6 bases). V lost 3 bases to trimming and J lost 4 bases, with 10 bases between them. Per the germline V gene, CDR1 is SGHDN and CDR2 is FVKESK. This CDR3 contains 13 residues.